These 25 T cell receptor beta chains came from one sample sequenced in a study of molecular identifiers for immune sequencing clone quantification. TCRdb passed the PCR reads through MiXCR, listing each CDR3 protein once. The sample carries approximately 550,000 distinct CDR3 sequences, 25% recorded once. The sample taken for sequencing was naive CD8+ T cells from blood, with Jurkat cell RNA spiked in. Subset here: FACS-sorted CD8+CD4-CCR7+CD45RA+ naive T cells. The receptors stem from a human donor in good health. Some libraries in this study had Jurkat cell RNA spiked in.

This chain uses TRBV7-9 with TRBJ1-4; D possibly corresponds to TRBD1 (5 bases). V was trimmed by 4 bases and J by 7 bases, leaving 13 bases between them. The V gene's germline CDR1 is SEHNR and CDR2 FQNEAQ (reference sequence). The CDR3 loop spans 14 amino acids. The CDR3 bases are TGTGCCAGCAGCTCGCAGGGAAATAGTGAAAAACTGTTTTTT. Its translation: CASSSQGNSEKLFF.

This clonotype was recorded at least ten times. CDR3 amino acids: CASSPWQGYEQFF. In DNA, the CDR3 is TGTGCCAGCAGCCCATGGCAGGGGTATGAGCAGTTCTTC. V usage is TRBV14 and J usage is TRBJ2-1; a possible D gene is TRBD1 (6 bases). The CDR3 contains 13 residues. V was shortened by 4 bases and J by 8 bases, with 12 bases between the two germline ends. Germline CDR1 SGHDN, CDR2 FVKESK.

This clonotype turned up a few times. V is TRBV10-3 and J is TRBJ1-5; 10 positions agree with TRBD1. The CDR3 has 16 residues. Trimming at V came to 2 bases and at J to 2 bases, leaving 3 bases not matched to a gene. Germline V CDR1 and CDR2: ENHRY, SYGVKD. The CDR3 spells CAISEAGQGGNQPQHF. The CDR3 coding sequence is TGTGCCATCAGTGAGGCTGGACAGGGGGGCAATCAGCCCCAGCATTTT.

In DNA form, the CDR3 reads TGTGCCAGCAGTTCAGGTAGCGGCCCGGGAGAGACCCAGTACTTC. It yields the protein CASSSGSGPGETQYF. This chain connects TRBV12-3 or TRBV12-4 to TRBJ2-5; TRBD2 might be the D (6 bases). Trimming took 4 bases from V and 4 from J, leaving 16 bases between them. The CDR3 sequence is 15 residues long.

Notes on this clonotype: With a much larger clone just one base away, this may be a read error. The rearrangement joins TRBV6-5 to TRBJ1-5, with TRBD1 identical over 11 bases. This CDR3 has 15 amino acids. The V gene's germline CDR1 is MNHEY and CDR2 SVGAGI. The DNA for the CDR3 is TGTGCCAGCAGGGGGACAGGGGGAAGCAGTCAGCCCCAGCATTTT. It encodes CASRGTGGSSQPQHF.

This clonotype was seen more than once but under ten times. V usage is TRBV18 and J usage is TRBJ2-7; 7 bases match TRBD1. Trimming cost V 0 bases and J 2 bases; bases outside gene matches: 10. Germline CDR1 is KGHSH and CDR2 is LQKENI. This CDR3 is built from 17 residues. DNA for the CDR3: TGTGCCAGCTCACCACCGATTGTCGGGACAGCAACCTACGAGCAGTACTTC. It encodes CASSPPIVGTATYEQYF.

This clonotype appeared a few times. This chain joins TRBV20-1 and TRBJ1-2; D not resolved. Trimming shortened V by 0 bases and J by 3 bases, and 14 bases separated the two germline ends. Germline V lookup: CDR1 DFQATT, CDR2 SNEGSKA (reference sequence). The CDR3 sequence is 15 residues long. The CDR3 here is CSARDLRQPYYGYTF. The CDR3 nucleotides read TGCAGTGCTAGAGATTTAAGGCAGCCCTACTATGGCTACACCTTC.

This chain links TRBV12-3 or TRBV12-4 with TRBJ2-2, with no clear D. The CDR3 loop spans 16 amino acids. The V end lost 7 bases, the J end lost 4 bases, and 19 bases lay between the germline ends. The chain's CDR3 is CASKHWGYESTGELFF. CDR3 DNA sequence: TGTGCCAGCAAGCACTGGGGATACGAGAGCACCGGGGAGCTGTTTTTT.

This clonotype was found a few times. The genes are TRBV6-2 or TRBV6-3 and TRBJ2-3, with 7 bases that match TRBD2. The CDR3 loop spans 15 amino acids. The V gene end was trimmed by 6 bases and the J gene end by 4 bases; junction bases not matched to a gene: 10. Germline assignment: CDR1 MNHEY and CDR2 SVGEGT. CDR3 DNA: TGTGCCAGCAGCGAACTACTAGCGAATTCAGATACGCAGTATTTT. It translates to CASSELLANSDTQYF.

CDR3 DNA: TGTGCCAGCAGTTTATCTCGCGGGGGAAGGCAAGAGACCCAGTACTTC. This sequence encodes CASSLSRGGRQETQYF. This chain uses TRBV27 with TRBJ2-5; TRBD2 matches 7 bases. The CDR3 totals 16 residues. Germline V gene sequence: CDR1 MNHEY, CDR2 SMNVEV (reference sequence). J was trimmed by 2 bases and V by 0 bases; bases with no gene match: 6.

The chain recombines TRBV6-6 with TRBJ1-2, with D possibly TRBD1 on 6 matching bases. V lost 2 bases and J 0 bases, leaving 22 bases between the germline ends. From germline, CDR1 is MNHNY and CDR2 SVGAGI (reference sequence). This CDR3 spans 19 amino acids. The CDR3 loop reads CASSYGDNGGHDSNYGYTF. The DNA of the CDR3 is TGTGCCAGCAGTTACGGTGATAACGGGGGACACGACTCTAACTATGGCTACACCTTC.

Many counts were recorded for this clonotype. The chain couples TRBV21-1 to TRBJ2-7; the table's TRBD1 call for D was not verified on the DNA. TRBV21-1 is reported as a pseudogene. The CDR3 loop spans 14 amino acids. CDR3 nucleotides: TGTGCCAGCACCTGTGGTACGACCTCCTACGAGCAGTACTTC. It is translated as CASTCGTTSYEQYF.

The rearrangement uses TRBV28 and TRBJ2-1; D is unresolved. V dropped 1 base and J dropped 0 bases, with 10 bases sitting between them. The germline V gene has CDR1 MDHEN and CDR2 SYDVKM. This CDR3 contains 16 residues. The CDR3 bases are TGTGCCAGCAGTTTATACCCCGGTTACTCCTACAATGAGCAGTTCTTC. Its protein product is CASSLYPGYSYNEQFF.

This clonotype turned up a few times. The chain couples TRBV2 to TRBJ2-1, with 9 bases fitting TRBD1. The CDR3 consists of 16 residues. V was clipped by 4 bases and J by 3 bases; unmatched bases: 7. The V gene's germline CDR1 is SNHLY and CDR2 FYNNEI. CDR3 residues: CASSGEGQGLYNEQFF. The CDR3, as DNA: TGTGCCAGCAGTGGAGAGGGACAGGGCCTCTACAATGAGCAGTTCTTC.

The chain is built from TRBV7-9 and TRBJ2-7; 7 bases map to TRBD1. Germline assignment: CDR1 SEHNR and CDR2 FQNEAQ (reference sequence). J gave up 12 bases and V 2 bases, and 10 bases lay outside the gene matches. The CDR3 spans 13 residues. This CDR3 reads CASSLRQGDYPYF. DNA for the CDR3: TGTGCCAGCAGCTTAAGACAGGGAGACTACCCGTACTTC.

A few counts support this clonotype. V and J are TRBV19 and TRBJ2-5, with TRBD2 matching 14 bases. V was clipped by 4 bases and J by 5 bases; unmatched bases: 9. CDR3 length: 17 amino acids. The germline CDR1 and CDR2 sequences are LNHDA and SQIVND (reference sequence). CDR3 protein: CASSTGLAGVFGETQYF. The CDR3 DNA is TGTGCCAGTAGTACGGGACTAGCGGGAGTGTTTGGTGAGACCCAGTACTTC.

This clonotype has ten or more counts. CDR3 amino acids: CASSGTGAYEQYF. The CDR3 DNA sequence: TGTGCCAGCAGCGGGACAGGGGCCTACGAGCAGTACTTC. V gene TRBV7-9 combines with J gene TRBJ2-7; 10 nucleotides match TRBD1. The CDR3 totals 13 residues. Losses at the gene ends were 5 bases for V and 2 bases for J; bases not matched to a gene: 0. Germline V gives CDR1 SEHNR, CDR2 FQNEAQ (reference sequence).

J is TRBJ2-3 and V is TRBV27, with 9 nucleotides matching TRBD2. The CDR3 totals 15 residues. V lost 5 bases, J lost 2 bases, and 5 bases stayed unmatched. Germline-derived CDR1 and CDR2 are MNHEY and SMNVEV (reference sequence). The CDR3 nucleotides read TGTGCCAGCAGTCCCCGACTAGCGGTCACAGATACGCAGTATTTT. Translation: CASSPRLAVTDTQYF.

This clonotype was recorded many times. This chain joins TRBV12-3 or TRBV12-4 and TRBJ2-7, with 9 nucleotides matching TRBD1. The CDR3 spans 16 residues. After removal of 5 bases from V and 4 bases from J, the junction contained 12 bases not matched to a gene. The CDR3 sequence: CASSPPGQGSGYEQYF. DNA for the CDR3: TGTGCCAGCAGTCCTCCGGGACAGGGCTCCGGGTACGAGCAGTACTTC.

This clonotype was recorded many times. The chain uses TRBV20-1 and TRBJ2-7, with 9 nucleotides matching TRBD2. The CDR3 consists of 13 residues. Germline trimming cut 3 bases from V and 7 bases from J; bases unmatched to any gene: 7. CDR1 is DFQATT and CDR2 is SNEGSKA in the germline V gene (reference sequence). CDR3: CSARSGLAAEQYF. As DNA, the CDR3 is TGCAGTGCTAGGTCGGGACTAGCTGCAGAGCAGTACTTC.

This clonotype was found many times. The chain has TRBV6-5 and TRBJ1-1, with 7 bases matching TRBD1. Germline CDR1 is MNHEY and CDR2 is SVGAGI. V dropped 2 bases and J dropped 3; count of bases not matched to a gene: 6. The CDR3 is 15 residues long. The CDR3 sequence is CASSYTTGLYTEAFF. Here the CDR3 DNA reads TGTGCCAGCAGTTACACGACAGGGTTGTACACTGAAGCTTTCTTT.

Ten or more counts support this clonotype. The V call is TRBV6-5, the J call TRBJ2-2; TRBD1 matches 7 bases. Germline V gene data show CDR1 as MNHEY and CDR2 as SVGAGI. The CDR3 contains 14 residues. The V segment lost 6 bases and the J segment 6 bases; nucleotides outside the gene matches: 7. The CDR3 nucleotides are TGTGCCAGCAGCCAAATGACAGGGTCCGGGGAGCTGTTTTTT. It specifies CASSQMTGSGELFF.

This clonotype has at least ten counts. V is TRBV7-9 and J is TRBJ1-5; D ambiguous. Trimming removed 5 bases at V and 2 bases at J, with 10 bases between. This CDR3 comprises 14 residues. Germline V gene sequence: CDR1 SEHNR, CDR2 FQNEAQ (reference sequence). The CDR3 region is CASSPTSGNQPQHF. The CDR3 coding sequence is TGTGCCAGCAGCCCCACTTCTGGCAATCAGCCCCAGCATTTT.

This clonotype was detected only a few times. The chain joins TRBV7-6 to TRBJ2-5; TRBD2 matches at 10 bases. The CDR3 runs to 16 residues. CDR1 is SGHVS and CDR2 is FNYEAQ in the germline V gene. Trimming removed 5 bases from V and 6 bases from J; junction bases left unmatched: 12. The CDR3 nucleotides are TGTGCCAGCAGCGACTTCGCGGGACTAGCGAAGAAGACCCAGTACTTC. The encoded protein is CASSDFAGLAKKTQYF.

This clonotype was observed a handful of times. The chain couples TRBV10-3 to TRBJ2-7, with 10 bases matching TRBD2. Germline V gene sequence: CDR1 ENHRY, CDR2 SYGVKD. The V and J ends lost 2 bases and 3 bases, in that order; junction bases with no gene match: 7. The CDR3 is 16 residues long. CDR3 bases: TGTGCCATCAGTGAGACTAGCGGGATCATGAGCTACGAGCAGTACTTC. As protein: CAISETSGIMSYEQYF.